This T cell receptor beta chain was identified in a study of blood T cell repertoires in COVID-19. Original methodology: Amplification from reference gene primers served as the basis for estimated nucleated cell counts. The data were produced by immunoSEQ multiplex PCR, yet TCRdb's version contains in-frame clones alone and is incomplete. That table furnishes V, J and clone size, whereas the DNA furnished D and trimming. The table shows about 190,000 clones, with 88% occurring only once. CDR3 size: 16 residues. The V end lost 0 bases, the J end lost 0 bases, and 12 bases lay between the germline ends. Germline V gene lookup returns CDR1 SGHDT and CDR2 YYEEEE.

The receptor was isolated from a woman aged 35 to 49 who had recovered from COVID-19. V gene TRBV5-6 combines with J gene TRBJ1-2; D is unresolved. Material: peripheral blood. The CDR3 is CASSLAPGGSNYGYTF. The CDR3 DNA reads as TGTGCCAGCAGCTTGGCTCCAGGAGGGTCTAACTATGGCTACACCTTC.